These 6 T cell receptor beta chains were sequenced from one sample in a study of type 1 regulatory T cells. Study findings and constraints: Tr1 cells had a more restricted TCR repertoire than non-Tr1 cells.

These receptors are not linked to any known antigen. TCRdb reprocessed the reads with MiXCR, giving one entry per CDR3 protein. In the table there are fewer than 80,000 distinct CDR3 sequences, roughly 20% of which are singletons. Sequencing input: cultured type 1 regulatory T (Tr1) cells, either the whole culture or a sorted fraction (not recorded which). These receptors all come from a human donor in good health.

The chain carries TRBV11-2 and TRBJ2-3; 7 bases fit TRBD1. The CDR3 has 15 residues. Trimming removed 5 bases from V and 7 bases from J; junction bases left unmatched: 12. Germline-derived CDR1 and CDR2 are SGHAT and FQNNGV. CDR3 in amino acids: CASSPPTPTGYTQYF. The CDR3 bases are TGTGCCAGCAGCCCACCCACCCCGACAGGGTATACGCAGTATTTT.

Turning to this clonotype: One junction end does not reproduce the germline sequence, and a read error may be involved. The chain joins TRBV20-1 to TRBJ2-1; D is possibly TRBD2 (7 bases). The CDR3 is made up of 14 amino acids. Germline V gene sequence: CDR1 DFQATT, CDR2 SNEGSKA (reference sequence). The CDR3 DNA sequence: TGCAGTGCGCCCCGAGGGGGGGCGTCAAATGAGCAGTTCTTT. It translates to CSAPRGGASNEQFF.

This clonotype appeared many times. The rearrangement uses TRBV20-1 and TRBJ2-7; perhaps D is TRBD1 or TRBD2 (5 bases each). CDR3 length equals 12 residues. Trimming stripped 3 bases from V and 6 bases from J, with 12 bases between. Germline lookup yields CDR1 DFQATT and CDR2 SNEGSKA (reference sequence). The CDR3 loop is CSASLGPLEQYF. CDR3 nucleotides: TGCAGTGCTAGTTTGGGACCACTCGAGCAGTACTTC.

This clonotype was counted ten times or more. J is TRBJ1-2 and V is TRBV7-9, with D unresolved. The CDR3 runs to 14 residues. Germline CDR1 and CDR2: SEHNR and FQNEAQ (reference sequence). V shed 0 bases and J shed 6 bases, with 11 bases lying between them. Here the CDR3 reads CASSLARGWDGYTF. In nucleotides, the CDR3 is TGTGCCAGCAGCTTAGCGCGCGGGTGGGATGGCTACACCTTC.

The chain recombines TRBV13 with TRBJ2-3; D is possibly TRBD1 (6 bases). With 4 bases removed from V and 5 bases from J, the gap between germline ends came to 10 bases. The CDR3 sequence is 13 residues long. CDR1 is PRHDT and CDR2 is FYEKMQ in the germline V gene (reference sequence). The chain's CDR3 is CASSSRGIDTQYF. CDR3 nucleotide sequence: TGTGCCAGCAGCTCGAGGGGGATAGATACGCAGTATTTT.

This clonotype was seen more than once but under ten times. The chain has TRBV12-3 or TRBV12-4 and TRBJ2-1, with 10 bases matching TRBD2. V shed 4 bases and J 2 bases; nucleotides not matched to a gene: 8. The length of the CDR3 is 17 residues. The CDR3 DNA reads TGTGCCAGCAGTTCTCGCCAAAGCGGGAGGGCCTACAATGAGCAGTTCTTC. This gives the protein CASSSRQSGRAYNEQFF.